The rows below give T cell receptor beta chains drawn from one sample of a study of CD4 and CD8 cells across lung adenocarcinoma regions. TCRdb reanalysed the PCR reads using MiXCR and keeps one entry per CDR3 protein. The sample has approximately 12,000 distinct CDR3 sequences; around three fifths are singletons. Sequenced sample: CD8+ T cells from the margin of a lung tumor. The receptors were gathered from a female donor with lung adenocarcinoma. The CD4 and CD8 labels of this study may be unreliable. Each CDR3 is given with its conserved first and last residue. A D gene is named only where the DNA matches it firmly. The size of a clone is reported for some rows only, either as once, few or many, or as a class for expanded clones.

J gene	clone size	V gene	D gene	CDR3 DNA	CDR3 protein
TRBJ2-2	medium-sized	TRBV6-5	TRBD1	TGTGCCAGCAGTTACCTGGGCCCGGGACAGGGGTGGTCCGGGGAGCTGTTTTTT	CASSYLGPGQGWSGELFF
TRBJ2-5	NA	TRBV10-1	NA	TGCGCGGGGAGTGGGATGCGGAACCAAGAGACCCAGTACTTC	CAGSGMRNQETQYF
TRBJ2-3	NA	TRBV6-1	TRBD2	TGTGCCAGCAGTCCTAGCGGGCACCGAGCCACAGAGACGCAGTATTTT	CASSPSGHRATETQYF
TRBJ2-1	few	TRBV7-6	TRBD2	TGTGCCAGCAGCCACGGGACTAACAATGAGCAGTTCTTC	CASSHGTNNEQFF
TRBJ2-3	NA	TRBV6-1	NA	TGTGCCAGCGGGGCGAGCGGGCGCCCAGCCAAAGATACGCAGTATTTT	CASGASGRPAKDTQYF
TRBJ2-7	NA	TRBV6-1	NA	TGTGCGGGCAGTGGGGGCCGGGAGCAAGAGACGCAGTACTTC	CAGSGGREQETQYF
TRBJ2-1	medium-sized	TRBV6-5	NA	TGTGCCAGCAGTTACGCGACAGGAGCCTACAATGAGCAGTTCTTC	CASSYATGAYNEQFF
TRBJ2-4	NA	TRBV10-1	TRBD1	TGCGCCAGCAGTGGATCTTCAGGGGGCATTCAGTACTTC	CASSGSSGGIQYF
TRBJ2-1	medium-sized	TRBV7-2	TRBD2	TGTGCCAGCAGCTTAGATGCCACCACCTCGCGGGAGACCCAGTTCTTC	CASSLDATTSRETQFF
TRBJ2-3	NA	TRBV20-1	NA	TGCAGTGCGGGACCCGGGCGTCAGGTCACAGAGACGCAGTATTTC	CSAGPGRQVTETQYF
TRBJ2-4	NA	TRBV6-1	TRBD2	TGTGCCAGCAGTCCGAGCGGGGGAGGCAAAGATACTCAGTACTTC	CASSPSGGGKDTQYF
TRBJ2-1	few	TRBV6-1	TRBD1	TGTGCCAGCAGGGCAGGGGGCGAGGAGTTCTTC	CASRAGGEEFF
TRBJ2-7	NA	TRBV6-1	NA	TGTGCCAGCAGTGTCCGTAGCGGCATCTCCTACGAGCAGTACTTC	CASSVRSGISYEQYF
TRBJ2-3	NA	TRBV4-1	TRBD2	TGCGCCAGCAGCCAAGCAGACGGGGGGGGGGGAAACCCAGAGACGCAGTATTTT	CASSQADGGGGNPETQYF
TRBJ2-2	NA	TRBV10-1	NA	TGCGCCAGCAGACCTAGAGACACCGGGGAGCTGTTTTTT	CASRPRDTGELFF
TRBJ2-3	many	TRBV5-1	NA	TGCGCCAGCAGCTTGTCACTTACCGGGGATACGCAGTATTTT	CASSLSLTGDTQYF
TRBJ1-2	NA	TRBV10-3	NA	TGTGCCATCACCGGGGGGAATGGCTACACCTTC	CAITGGNGYTF
TRBJ2-5	NA	TRBV7-2	NA	TGTGCCAGCAGCTCCGCTCGGTTGCCGGAGACCCAGTACTTC	CASSSARLPETQYF
TRBJ2-1	NA	TRBV28	NA	TGTGCCAGCAGTTTGGGGGGACGAAGCTCCTACAATGAGCAGTTCTTC	CASSLGGRSSYNEQFF
TRBJ2-5	NA	TRBV7-2	TRBD1	TGTGCCAGCAGCAAGGGACAGGCCGCATCGGCGGCCCAGTACTTC	CASSKGQAASAAQYF
TRBJ1-4	many	TRBV7-2	TRBD1	TGTGCCAGCAGCTTAGACCAGACAGGGATTCAGTTTTTT	CASSLDQTGIQFF
TRBJ2-1	NA	TRBV7-9	NA	TGTGCCAGCAGCCCACTTAACAATGAGCAGTTCTTC	CASSPLNNEQFF
TRBJ2-2	many	TRBV14	NA	TGTGCCAGCAGCCAAACGACAGGCACCGGGGAGCTGTTTTTT	CASSQTTGTGELFF
TRBJ2-1	NA	TRBV6-1	NA	TGTGCCAGCGCCCTGGCCCCCATATACAATGAGCAGTTCTTC	CASALAPIYNEQFF
TRBJ2-2	NA	TRBV10-1	NA	TGCGCCAGCAGCGGGTCGAACACCGGGGAGCTGTTTTTT	CASSGSNTGELFF
TRBJ1-6	NA	TRBV6-5	TRBD1	TGTGCCAGCAGTTACGCGACAGGGGCCTCTAGTTCACCCCTCCACTTT	CASSYATGASSSPLHF
TRBJ2-5	few	TRBV6-5	NA	TGTGCCAGCAGTTACTCAGGAGGAGAGACCCAGTACTTC	CASSYSGGETQYF
TRBJ2-5	NA	TRBV10-1	TRBD2	TGCGCCAGCAGCCATTACACTAGCGGAGGTCGGAACAGGTACTTC	CASSHYTSGGRNRYF
TRBJ2-2	NA	TRBV6-5	NA	TGTGCCAGCAGTTACTCGGGGGGCGGCAACACCGGGGAGCTGTTTTTT	CASSYSGGGNTGELFF
TRBJ2-3	many	TRBV20-1	TRBD2	TGCAGTGCTAGGACAGATAGCGGGGGAGTCACAGATACGCAGTATTTT	CSARTDSGGVTDTQYF
TRBJ2-1	NA	TRBV6-4	TRBD2	TGTGCCAGCAGTGACTCGACAAGCGGGAGGGGTAGTAATGAGCAGTTCTTC	CASSDSTSGRGSNEQFF
TRBJ2-5	NA	TRBV10-3	TRBD2	TGTGCCATCAGTGAGCAAGTACTAGCGGGCCAAGAGACCCAGTACTTC	CAISEQVLAGQETQYF
TRBJ2-1	NA	TRBV6-5	TRBD2	TGTGCCAGCAGTTCCCGGGAGGCTCTCAATGAGCAGTTCTTC	CASSSREALNEQFF
TRBJ2-5	many	TRBV9	NA	TGTGCCAGCAGCGACGGGGTTGGGGAGACCCAGTACTTC	CASSDGVGETQYF
TRBJ2-5	NA	TRBV27	NA	TGTGCGAGCAGTGTGGGCGGGGACCCAGAGACGCAGTACTTC	CASSVGGDPETQYF
TRBJ2-3	many	TRBV6-1	TRBD2	TGTGCCTCCATAGCGGGAATGAGCACAGATACGCAGTATTTT	CASIAGMSTDTQYF
TRBJ1-2	few	TRBV30	NA	TGTGCCTGGAGTGCTGTGGGACGGGACACCTTC	CAWSAVGRDTF
TRBJ2-2	medium-sized	TRBV6-1	TRBD2	TGTGCCAGCAGTGAACCGGGACTAGCGGGCACCGGGGAGCTGTTTTTT	CASSEPGLAGTGELFF
TRBJ2-2	many	TRBV12-3/TRBV12-4	NA	TGTGCCAGCAGTTTATGGACAGCCGGGACGAACACCGGGGAGCTGTTTTTT	CASSLWTAGTNTGELFF
TRBJ2-5	NA	TRBV4-1	NA	TGCGCCAGCAGGGGGCTGGGGGGCCGTGGCCCAGAGACGCAGTACTTT	CASRGLGGRGPETQYF
TRBJ2-7	few	TRBV6-1	TRBD2	TGTGCCAGCAGTGAGGTAGCGGGAGGGCTTGAGCAGTACTTC	CASSEVAGGLEQYF
TRBJ2-5	NA	TRBV7-2	TRBD1	TGTGCCAGCAGCTTAGGGGCAGGGGGCACGTCCCAGTACTTC	CASSLGAGGTSQYF
TRBJ1-2	medium-sized	TRBV27	NA	TGTGCCAGCAGTTTAGACCCCTTCAACTATGGCTACACCTTC	CASSLDPFNYGYTF
TRBJ2-5	NA	TRBV6-1	TRBD1	TGTGCCAGCAGTGGAACAGGGGTTGGGGAGACCCAGTACTTC	CASSGTGVGETQYF
TRBJ2-2	NA	TRBV30	NA	TGTGCCTGGGGATGGGGCACCGGGGAGCTGTTTTTT	CAWGWGTGELFF
TRBJ2-1	NA	TRBV6-5	NA	TGTGCCAGCAGTTACCTGGGAAATGAGCAGTTCTTC	CASSYLGNEQFF
TRBJ2-3	NA	TRBV4-1	NA	TGCGCCAGCAGCCAAGCTCTCTCTAGCACAGATACGCAGTATTTT	CASSQALSSTDTQYF
TRBJ2-7	NA	TRBV6-5	TRBD2	TGTGCCAGCAGTTACTCGCGGACTAGCGGAACCTACGAGCAGTACTTC	CASSYSRTSGTYEQYF
TRBJ2-1	NA	TRBV6-1	NA	TGTGCCAGCAGTGATTTGGAGCCTTCCAGGGAGCAGTTTTTT	CASSDLEPSREQFF
TRBJ2-3	NA	TRBV6-4	TRBD2	TGTGCCAGCATTAACGGGGGGGGATATGGGGCTGGTGGCACAGAGACGCAGTATTTT	CASINGGGYGAGGTETQYF
TRBJ2-1	NA	TRBV6-1	NA	TGTGCCAGCAGTGATGGCGGCAGCTCCTACAATGAGCAGTTCTTC	CASSDGGSSYNEQFF
TRBJ1-1	many	TRBV10-1	TRBD1	TGCGCCAGCAGTGGGGACAGGCTCACTGAAGCTTTCTTT	CASSGDRLTEAFF
TRBJ1-2	NA	TRBV27	NA	TGTGCCAGCAGGACTGTCGGGGGGGCCGACTATGGCTACACCTTC	CASRTVGGADYGYTF
TRBJ1-5	few	TRBV6-1	TRBD1	TGTGCCAGCAGTACAATACCGGGACAGGGGGATGGGTTGAATCAGCCCCAGCATTTT	CASSTIPGQGDGLNQPQHF
TRBJ1-4	medium-sized	TRBV4-1	NA	TGCGCCAGCAGCCACAGTCATAATGAAAAACTGTTTTTT	CASSHSHNEKLFF